The T cell receptor (beta chain) under discussion was sequenced for a study of control samples from healthy donors and cancer patients. The repertoire was sequenced with immunoSEQ multiplex PCR; TCRdb's copy has only in-frame clones and lacks some. The data hold some 150,000 clones, with approximately 96% observed a single time. The TCR was taken from a woman between 25 and 40 years old in good health. The specimen was blood.

The CDR3 nucleotides are TGTGCCAGCAGTCACCACAGGGGAGAGGCTTTCTTT. Amino acid sequence: CASSHHRGEAFF. V and J are TRBV6-5 and TRBJ1-1; 7 bases agree with TRBD1. Germline-derived CDR1 and CDR2 are MNHEY and SVGAGI. After removal of 5 bases from V and 11 bases from J, the junction contained 8 bases not matched to a gene. This CDR3 is 12 amino acids long.